One T cell receptor (beta chain) is described in this entry. This sample was taken from a study of TIL therapy for anti-PD-1-resistant metastatic lung cancer. The overall study: Progressing patients received lymphodepletion, expanded TIL infusion and IL-2. Tumors had a median PD-L1 proportion score of approximately 6.4%. Half of patients were current or former smokers.

The libraries were made with immunoSEQ v3. Method: immunoSEQ multiplex PCR; TCRdb's copy keeps in-frame clones and lacks some. Here the sample spans over 10,000 clones, more than 75% being singletons. Germline V gene lookup returns CDR1 GTSNPN and CDR2 SVGIG (reference sequence). The V and J ends lost 4 bases and 0 bases respectively, with 14 bases between them. The CDR3 loop spans 15 amino acids. Noted time point: pre-treatment sample, taken before nivolumab and TIL therapy. Sequencing used blood, obtained at baseline. The sequence was obtained from a person aged 25-80 years with non-small cell lung cancer. This rearrangement joins TRBV30 to TRBJ2-3; D possibly corresponds to TRBD2 (6 bases). The CDR3 DNA sequence: TGTGCCTGGACTCCGGGACTGGGGAGCACAGATACGCAGTATTTT. Translating gives CAWTPGLGSTDTQYF.